A single TCR beta chain is shown here with its context. Its specificity is not known. The assay was immunoSEQ multiplex PCR, and TCRdb's table has in-frame clones only and misses some. This sample has 6,500 to 9,000 clones, with approximately 90% found just once. V shed 5 bases and J 3 bases; nucleotides not matched to a gene: 4. Looked up from germline, CDR1 is MNHEY and CDR2 is SMNVEV (reference sequence). The CDR3 is 13 residues long. The data stem from a study of naive CD8 T cells in extremely preterm neonates. Deliveries were elective term cesareans at roughly 37-43 weeks, with no labor or membrane rupture. Whole-study results and caveats: Productive template counts varied among preterm samples, a noted limitation. Preterm CDR3s were shorter than older groups', with fewer N additions and less trimming. Term neonates approximately 0.4%, young children 0.03%, adults approximately 0.0097%; preterm neonates shared about 2.9%.

This receptor was taken from a newborn in good health. This chain uses TRBV27 with TRBJ2-7, with TRBD1 identical over 7 bases. Sequenced sample: naive CD8+ T cells from cord blood. The CDR3 DNA is TGTGCCAGCAGTCGCTCAGGGGGCTACGAGCAGTACTTC. Protein: CASSRSGGYEQYF.